Listed below are T cell receptor beta chains from one sample, sequenced in a study of T cell responses to AZD1222 COVID-19 vaccine. The assay was immunoSEQ multiplex PCR, and TCRdb's table has in-frame clones only and misses some. The data contain around 140,000 clones, about nine tenths of them singletons. The sequencing here drew on peripheral blood, taken 28 days after the second AZD1222 dose. These receptors were taken from an adult who received the AZD1222 COVID-19 vaccine. The CDR3 runs from the conserved cysteine through the conserved F or W. The D gene is left open where the match is weak. Not every row has a clone size; where given, it reads once, few, many or a size class.

v_gene: TRBV7-9; d_gene: TRBD1; abundance: -; j_gene: TRBJ2-7; CDR3aa: CASSPRTGMLEQYF; CDR3nt: TGTGCCAGCAGCCCCCGGACAGGGATGTTGGAGCAGTACTTC
v_gene: TRBV30; d_gene: -; abundance: few; j_gene: TRBJ1-2; CDR3aa: CAWRPPQGGDYGYTF; CDR3nt: TGTGCCTGGCGGCCCCCCCAGGGTGGCGACTATGGCTACACCTTC
v_gene: TRBV2; d_gene: -; abundance: -; j_gene: TRBJ2-1; CDR3aa: CASSDTGSARSSYNEQFF; CDR3nt: TGTGCCAGCAGTGATACTGGAAGCGCCAGGAGCTCCTACAATGAGCAGTTCTTC
v_gene: TRBV5-1; d_gene: -; abundance: -; j_gene: TRBJ1-1; CDR3aa: CASRILDRTDTEAFF; CDR3nt: TGCGCCAGCAGGATCTTAGACAGGACTGACACTGAAGCTTTCTTT
v_gene: TRBV19; d_gene: TRBD1; abundance: -; j_gene: TRBJ1-5; CDR3aa: CASSLGGGVYQPQHF; CDR3nt: TGTGCCAGTAGCCTAGGGGGCGGGGTTTACCAGCCCCAGCATTTT
v_gene: TRBV7-9; d_gene: TRBD1; abundance: -; j_gene: TRBJ1-2; CDR3aa: CASSRDRDYGYTF; CDR3nt: TGTGCCAGCAGCCGCGACAGGGACTATGGCTACACCTTC
v_gene: TRBV7-3; d_gene: -; abundance: -; j_gene: TRBJ2-2; CDR3aa: CASSPQGTFGELFF; CDR3nt: TGTGCCAGCAGCCCGCAGGGAACATTCGGGGAGCTGTTTTTT
v_gene: TRBV28; d_gene: TRBD1; abundance: -; j_gene: TRBJ2-3; CDR3aa: CASSPDRGRQDTQYF; CDR3nt: TGTGCCAGCAGTCCCGACAGGGGGCGGCAAGATACGCAGTATTTT
v_gene: TRBV14; d_gene: -; abundance: -; j_gene: TRBJ2-7; CDR3aa: CASSPSGGHEQYF; CDR3nt: TGTGCCAGCAGCCCCTCGGGTGGTCACGAGCAGTACTTC
v_gene: TRBV30; d_gene: -; abundance: -; j_gene: TRBJ1-6; CDR3aa: CAWRKGENSPLHF; CDR3nt: TGTGCCTGGAGAAAGGGTGAGAATTCACCCCTCCACTTT
v_gene: TRBV6-6; d_gene: TRBD1; abundance: once; j_gene: TRBJ1-2; CDR3aa: CASKQGAGYTF; CDR3nt: TGTGCCAGCAAGCAGGGGGCGGGCTACACCTTC
v_gene: TRBV18; d_gene: -; abundance: -; j_gene: TRBJ2-1; CDR3aa: CASSPTSYEYNEQFF; CDR3nt: TGTGCCAGCTCACCAACTAGTTATGAGTACAATGAGCAGTTCTTC
v_gene: TRBV18; d_gene: -; abundance: -; j_gene: TRBJ1-5; CDR3aa: CASSLLEGSRSNQPQHF; CDR3nt: TGTGCCAGCTCTCTCCTCGAGGGGTCAAGAAGCAATCAGCCCCAGCATTTT
v_gene: TRBV19; d_gene: TRBD1; abundance: -; j_gene: TRBJ2-3; CDR3aa: CASTSGQGTDTQYF; CDR3nt: TGTGCCAGTACCTCGGGACAGGGAACAGATACGCAGTATTTT
v_gene: TRBV19; d_gene: TRBD1; abundance: -; j_gene: TRBJ2-2; CDR3aa: CASSSGGFVTANTGELFF; CDR3nt: TGTGCCAGTAGTTCAGGGGGTTTTGTGACAGCAAACACCGGGGAGCTGTTTTTT
v_gene: TRBV6-6; d_gene: TRBD1; abundance: -; j_gene: TRBJ1-1; CDR3aa: CASKPGQGEAEAFF; CDR3nt: TGTGCCAGCAAACCAGGACAGGGGGAGGCTGAAGCTTTCTTT
v_gene: TRBV11-3; d_gene: TRBD2; abundance: -; j_gene: TRBJ2-1; CDR3aa: CASSLDQGGSTSGNEQFF; CDR3nt: TGTGCCAGCAGCTTAGATCAGGGAGGGTCGACGTCGGGCAATGAGCAGTTCTTC
v_gene: TRBV5-6; d_gene: -; abundance: -; j_gene: TRBJ1-2; CDR3aa: CASSLVSSNYGYTF; CDR3nt: TGTGCCAGCAGCTTGGTATCCAGTAACTATGGCTACACCTTC
v_gene: TRBV6-5; d_gene: TRBD2; abundance: -; j_gene: TRBJ2-5; CDR3aa: CASSYGSGSQLETQYF; CDR3nt: TGTGCCAGCAGTTATGGTAGCGGGAGCCAGTTAGAGACCCAGTACTTC
v_gene: TRBV7-2; d_gene: -; abundance: once; j_gene: TRBJ1-4; CDR3aa: CASSLRLRNEKLFF; CDR3nt: TGTGCCAGCAGCTTAAGGCTGCGCAATGAAAAACTGTTTTTT
v_gene: TRBV29-1; d_gene: -; abundance: -; j_gene: TRBJ1-4; CDR3aa: CSAFGGKDEKLFF; CDR3nt: TGCAGCGCCTTTGGGGGAAAGGATGAAAAACTGTTTTTT
v_gene: TRBV2; d_gene: -; abundance: -; j_gene: TRBJ2-1; CDR3aa: CASSVNTYNEQFF; CDR3nt: TGTGCCAGCAGTGTCAATACGTACAATGAGCAGTTCTTC
v_gene: TRBV3-1/TRBV3-2; d_gene: -; abundance: -; j_gene: TRBJ2-6; CDR3aa: CASSPTKMSSGANVLTF; CDR3nt: TGTGCCAGCAGCCCTACTAAGATGAGCTCTGGGGCCAACGTCCTGACTTTC